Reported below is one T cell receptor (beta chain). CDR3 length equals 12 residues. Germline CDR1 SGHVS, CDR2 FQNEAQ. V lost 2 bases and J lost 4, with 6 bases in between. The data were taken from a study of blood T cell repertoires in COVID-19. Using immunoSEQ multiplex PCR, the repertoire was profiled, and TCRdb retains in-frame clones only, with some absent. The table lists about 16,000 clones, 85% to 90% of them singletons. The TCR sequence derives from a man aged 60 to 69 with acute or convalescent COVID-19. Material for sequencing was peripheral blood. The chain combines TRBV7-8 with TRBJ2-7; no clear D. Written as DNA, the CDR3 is TGTGCCAGCAGCTTAAGTGAGTACGAGCAGTACTTC. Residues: CASSLSEYEQYF.